This T cell receptor beta chain was profiled in a study of T cell repertoires in cytomegalovirus infection. About the study: Indications of both CMV infection and matching HLA type were provided by public TCR beta signatures.

V gave up 7 bases and J gave up 6 bases; unmatched junction bases: 8. CDR3 size: 13 residues. This clonotype appeared many times. Each CDR3 protein gets one entry after TCRdb re-called the reads with MiXCR. The sample records about 310,000 distinct CDR3 sequences, around 9.1% being singletons. The sample consisted of PBMCs. The chain is built from TRBV12-3 or TRBV12-4 and TRBJ2-7, with TRBD1 matching 8 bases. The receptor comes from a human donor in good health (CMV status not recorded). Some clones in this sample may be carry-over from other donors' samples. Here the CDR3 reads CASIFTGGSEQYF. CDR3 DNA: TGTGCCAGCATCTTCACAGGGGGGTCCGAGCAGTACTTC.